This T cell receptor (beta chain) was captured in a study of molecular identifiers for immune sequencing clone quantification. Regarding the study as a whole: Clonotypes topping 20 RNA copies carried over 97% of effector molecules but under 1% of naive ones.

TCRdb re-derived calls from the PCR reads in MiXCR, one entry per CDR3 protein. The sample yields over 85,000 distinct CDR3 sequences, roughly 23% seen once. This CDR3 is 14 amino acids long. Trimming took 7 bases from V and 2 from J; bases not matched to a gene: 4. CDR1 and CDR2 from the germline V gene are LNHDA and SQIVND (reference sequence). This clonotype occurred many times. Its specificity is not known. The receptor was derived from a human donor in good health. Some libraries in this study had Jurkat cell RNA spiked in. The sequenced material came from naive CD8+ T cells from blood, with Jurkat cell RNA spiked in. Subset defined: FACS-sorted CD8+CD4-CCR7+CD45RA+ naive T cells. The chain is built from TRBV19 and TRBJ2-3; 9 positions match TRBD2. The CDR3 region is CASISSGDTDTQYF. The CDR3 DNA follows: TGTGCCAGTATCTCTAGCGGGGACACAGATACGCAGTATTTT.